The 17 T cell receptor beta chains below come from one sample, sequenced in a study of cytomegalovirus exposure and HLA in healthy donors. In the PCR, 60 Vbeta and 13 Jbeta primers were used. Assay: immunoSEQ multiplex PCR; the TCRdb copy retains only in-frame clones and omits some. The table lists about 220,000 clones, roughly 85% of them singletons. The sequenced sample consisted of PBMCs. The receptors shown here come from a male donor in good health and CMV-seronegative.

The chain employs TRBV29-1 and TRBJ2-5; D gene unclear. This CDR3 spans 12 amino acids. V gave up 4 bases and J gave up 2 bases, with 8 bases separating them. CDR1 and CDR2 from the germline V gene are SQVTM and ANQGSEA. CDR3 coding DNA: TGCAGCGTTGTTCCCAGACAAGAGACCCAGTACTTC. This sequence encodes CSVVPRQETQYF.

V gene TRBV6-4 combines with J gene TRBJ2-4, with 7 positions matching TRBD2. Trimming took 6 bases from V and 0 from J; bases not matched to a gene: 5. Germline assignment: CDR1 MRHNA and CDR2 SNTAGT. CDR3 length: 15 residues. The CDR3 nucleotides are TGTGCCAGCAGGAGCGGGAAGCTAGCCAAAAACATTCAGTACTTC. Residues: CASRSGKLAKNIQYF.

This sequence joins TRBV28 and TRBJ1-4; 8 nucleotides line up with TRBD1. The V gene's germline CDR1 is MDHEN and CDR2 SYDVKM. Trimming cost V 5 bases and J 10 bases; bases outside gene matches: 18. The CDR3 runs 17 residues. Here the CDR3 DNA reads TGTGCCAGCAGTCCCCTTACAGGGGGAGACCACCTTGGAAAACTGTTTTTT. Amino acids: CASSPLTGGDHLGKLFF.

J is TRBJ2-1 and V is TRBV2; 8 positions agree with TRBD2. The CDR3 covers 12 residues. The J segment lost 12 bases and the V segment lost 6 bases, leaving 7 bases of the junction unmatched. Germline V gene sequence: CDR1 SNHLY, CDR2 FYNNEI. The CDR3: CASRDSGGGQFF. The DNA for the CDR3 is TGTGCCAGCAGAGACTCGGGAGGGGGGCAGTTCTTC.

The rearrangement links TRBV29-1 to TRBJ1-4; no firm D call. Trimming took off 0 bases at V and 11 bases at J, with 7 bases between the two ends. Germline V gene lookup returns CDR1 SQVTM and CDR2 ANQGSEA. CDR3 size: 11 residues. The CDR3 region has the DNA TGCAGCGTTGAAGATCGCAGGAAACTGTTTTTT. This encodes CSVEDRRKLFF.

The CDR3 bases are TGTGCCAGCAGACTAGCGGGAGCCCCAAACCAAGAGACCCAGTACTTC. It yields the protein CASRLAGAPNQETQYF. The gene calls are TRBV6-4 and TRBJ2-5, with 11 bases lining up with TRBD2. The CDR3 spans 16 residues. Unmatched junction bases numbered 6, after V lost 6 bases and J lost 0 bases. Germline V CDR1 and CDR2: MRHNA, SNTAGT.

In this sample, this clone turned up a few times. CDR3 protein: CASSGSGGETDTQYF. The CDR3 region has the DNA TGTGCCAGCAGCGGTAGCGGGGGGGAAACAGATACGCAGTATTTT. V gene TRBV25-1 combines with J gene TRBJ2-3; 11 bases align to TRBD2. This CDR3 is 15 amino acids long. CDR1 MGHDK and CDR2 SYGVNS come from the germline V gene. After removal of 6 bases from V and 3 bases from J, the junction contained 5 bases not matched to a gene.

This clone came up a few times. This CDR3 is CAWSKGPGLYGYTF. In nucleotides, the CDR3 is TGTGCCTGGAGTAAGGGGCCGGGTCTCTATGGCTACACCTTC. The J gene is TRBJ1-2, the V gene TRBV30, with D possibly matching TRBD1 (5 bases). From germline, CDR1 is GTSNPN and CDR2 SVGIG (reference sequence). This CDR3 is 14 amino acids long. V lost 2 bases, J lost 4 bases, and 14 bases lay in between. The variable domain in full, completed from reference TRBV30 and TRBJ1-2, reads SQTIHQWPATLVQPVGSPLSLECTVEGTSNPNLYWYRQAAGRGLQLLFYSVGIGQISSEVPQNLSASRPQDRQFILSSKKLLLSDSGFYLCAWSKGPGLYGYTFGSGTRLTVV.

The chain combines TRBV5-1 with TRBJ1-2; D unresolved. CDR3 length: 12 amino acids. V lost 0 bases to trimming and J lost 10 bases, with 10 bases between them. CDR1 is SGHRS, CDR2 YFSETQ, per germline. The CDR3 loop is CASSLEKRFYTF. CDR3 DNA: TGCGCCAGCAGCTTGGAAAAACGGTTCTACACCTTC.

The J gene is TRBJ2-7, the V gene TRBV6-5; 7 bases agree with TRBD2. The germline V gene has CDR1 MNHEY and CDR2 SVGAGI. V was clipped by 5 bases and J by 0 bases; unmatched bases: 4. This CDR3 has 14 residues. This CDR3 is CASSAGTISYEQYF. CDR3 coding DNA: TGTGCCAGCAGTGCCGGGACTATCTCCTACGAGCAGTACTTC.

The V gene is TRBV27, the J gene TRBJ2-2, with 8 bases lining up with TRBD2. J was trimmed by 7 bases and V by 5 bases; bases with no gene match: 6. Germline V CDR1 and CDR2: MNHEY, SMNVEV (reference sequence). The CDR3 is made up of 14 amino acids. The CDR3 spells CASSLTSANGELFF. The CDR3 region has the DNA TGTGCCAGCAGTCTGACTAGCGCGAACGGGGAGCTGTTTTTT.

The genes are TRBV15 and TRBJ2-1, with TRBD2 matching 8 bases. Germline CDR1 and CDR2: LNHNV and YYDKDF (reference sequence). This CDR3 spans 18 amino acids. The V gene end was trimmed by 0 bases and the J gene end by 4 bases; junction bases not matched to a gene: 11. The CDR3 nucleotides read TGTGCCACCAGCAGAGATGGGGGTAGCGGGACCCCATACAATGAGCAGTTCTTC. Translating it yields CATSRDGGSGTPYNEQFF.

The chain employs TRBV5-1 and TRBJ2-4; the D gene is possibly TRBD2 (6 bases). This CDR3 has 20 amino acids. Deletions cut 4 bases from V and 1 base from J, with 27 bases between. Germline values: CDR1 SGHRS, CDR2 YFSETQ. DNA of the CDR3: TGCGCCAGCAGCAATCTCGGACTAAGCTCGCTCCTTTCCGCCAAAAACATTCAGTACTTC. Amino acid sequence: CASSNLGLSSLLSAKNIQYF.

The rearrangement uses TRBV2 and TRBJ2-3; 11 bases are a match to TRBD2. Germline CDR1 and CDR2: SNHLY and FYNNEI. The ends lost 4 bases at V and 3 bases at J; junction bases unmatched: 3. CDR3 length: 15 amino acids. The chain's CDR3 is CASSATSGGTDTQYF. As DNA, the CDR3 is TGTGCCAGCAGTGCCACTAGCGGGGGTACAGATACGCAGTATTTT.

The chain couples TRBV11-1 to TRBJ2-2; 13 nucleotides align to TRBD2. The CDR3 has 17 amino acids. CDR1 and CDR2 from the germline V gene are SGHAT and FQDESV (reference sequence). With 5 bases clipped from V and 6 bases from J, the junction kept 9 bases outside the gene matches. CDR3 protein: CASSPISGTSGAGELFF. The CDR3, as DNA: TGTGCCAGCAGCCCCATCTCCGGGACTAGCGGGGCCGGGGAGCTGTTTTTT.

The table lists this clone with a few counts. The chain joins TRBV18 to TRBJ2-3, with 7 positions matching TRBD2. With V trimmed by 1 base and J by 1 base, 2 bases remained unmatched. The CDR3 sequence is 15 residues long. Germline V gene sequence: CDR1 KGHSH, CDR2 LQKENI. The CDR3 DNA reads as TGTGCCAGCTCACCACTGGGGGGGGGCACAGATACGCAGTATTTT. Residues: CASSPLGGGTDTQYF. Together with reference TRBV18 and TRBJ2-3, the CDR3 gives the full variable domain: NAGVMQNPRHLVRRRGQEARLRCSPMKGHSHVYWYRQLPEEGLKFMVYLQKENIIDESGMPKERFSAEFPKEGPSILRIQQVVRGDSAAYFCASSPLGGGTDTQYFGPGTRLTVL.

The J gene is TRBJ2-5, the V gene TRBV5-4; maybe TRBD2 (5 bases). CDR1 is SGHNT, CDR2 YYREEE, per germline (reference sequence). The CDR3 consists of 14 residues. Trimming took 5 bases from V and 5 from J, leaving 16 bases between them. Written as DNA, the CDR3 is TGTGCCAGCAGATTAAGATCATCGGGGGAGACCCAGTACTTC. It specifies CASRLRSSGETQYF.